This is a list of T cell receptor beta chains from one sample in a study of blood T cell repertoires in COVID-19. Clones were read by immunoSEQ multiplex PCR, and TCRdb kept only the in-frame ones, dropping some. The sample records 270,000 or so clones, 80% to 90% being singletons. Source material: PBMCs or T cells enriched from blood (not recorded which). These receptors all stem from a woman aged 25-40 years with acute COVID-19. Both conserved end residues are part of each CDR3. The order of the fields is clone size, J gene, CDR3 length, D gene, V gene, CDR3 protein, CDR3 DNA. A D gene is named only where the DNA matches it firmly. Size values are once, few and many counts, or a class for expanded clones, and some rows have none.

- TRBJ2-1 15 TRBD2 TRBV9 CASSRGGLAGGEQFF TGTGCCAGCAGCAGAGGGGGGCTAGCGGGAGGTGAGCAGTTCTTC
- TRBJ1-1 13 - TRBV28 CASSLMGTRGAFF TGTGCCAGCAGTTTAATGGGGACCAGGGGAGCTTTCTTT
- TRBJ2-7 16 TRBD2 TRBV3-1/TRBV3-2 CASSQTSGDDSYEQYF TGTGCCAGCAGCCAGACGAGCGGGGACGACTCCTACGAGCAGTACTTC
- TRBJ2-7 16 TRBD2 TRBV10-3 CAISSTTGTRSYEQYF TGTGCCATCAGTTCCACTACCGGGACTAGAAGTTACGAGCAGTACTTC
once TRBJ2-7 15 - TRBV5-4 CASSEDRTKPYEQYF TGTGCCAGCAGCGAGGACAGGACTAAGCCCTACGAGCAGTACTTC
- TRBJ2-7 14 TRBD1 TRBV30 CAWSLGTGPNEQYF TGTGCCTGGAGTCTTGGGACAGGGCCCAACGAGCAGTACTTC
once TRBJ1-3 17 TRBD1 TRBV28 CASSLWGGTGPGNTIYF TGTGCCAGCAGTTTATGGGGGGGGACAGGCCCTGGAAACACCATATATTTT
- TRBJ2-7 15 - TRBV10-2 CASSESNSGTYEQYF TGCGCCAGCAGTGAGTCGAATAGCGGAACCTACGAGCAGTACTTC
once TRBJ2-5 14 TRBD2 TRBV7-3 CASSRTSGTETQYF TGTGCCAGCAGCCGGACTAGCGGGACAGAGACCCAGTACTTC
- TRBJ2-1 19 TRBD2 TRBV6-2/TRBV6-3 CASSYLPGLAPGKDNEQFF TGTGCCAGCAGTTACCTTCCGGGACTAGCACCGGGTAAGGACAATGAGCAGTTCTTC
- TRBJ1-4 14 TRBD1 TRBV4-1 CASSQPDRTEKLFF TGCGCCAGCAGCCAACCGGACAGGACTGAAAAACTGTTTTTT
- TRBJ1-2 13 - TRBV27 CASLGGDNYGYTF TGTGCCAGCTTGGGGGGAGATAACTATGGCTACACCTTC
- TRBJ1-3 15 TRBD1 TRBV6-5 CASARTGGVGNTIYF TGTGCCAGCGCGCGGACAGGGGGCGTTGGAAACACCATATATTTT
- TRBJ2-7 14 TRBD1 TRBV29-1 CSAQNSGQGDWEYF TGCAGCGCTCAGAATTCGGGACAGGGGGATTGGGAGTACTTC
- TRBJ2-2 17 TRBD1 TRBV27 CASSLSRGQGVAGELFF TGTGCCAGCAGTTTATCGAGGGGACAGGGAGTGGCCGGGGAGCTGTTTTTT
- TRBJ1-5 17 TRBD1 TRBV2 CASGFGGTGVLYQPQHF TGTGCCAGCGGGTTCGGCGGGACAGGGGTTTTGTATCAGCCCCAGCATTTT
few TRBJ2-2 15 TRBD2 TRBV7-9 CASSPGLADTGELFF TGTGCCAGCAGCCCCGGACTAGCGGACACCGGGGAGCTGTTTTTT
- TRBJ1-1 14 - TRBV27 CASSLTTTGDEAFF TGTGCCAGCAGTTTAACCACAACCGGAGATGAAGCTTTCTTT
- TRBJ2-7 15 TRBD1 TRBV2 CASIERTGGTYEQYF TGTGCCAGCATCGAACGGACAGGGGGCACCTACGAGCAGTACTTC
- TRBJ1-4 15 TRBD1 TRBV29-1 CSGLGTGGPNEKLFF TGCAGCGGACTCGGGACAGGGGGGCCTAATGAAAAACTGTTTTTT
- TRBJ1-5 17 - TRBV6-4 CASSDGPNRISNQPQHF TGTGCCAGCAGTGACGGGCCGAACAGGATCAGCAATCAGCCCCAGCATTTT
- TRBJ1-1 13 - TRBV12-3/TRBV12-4 CASSLQANTEAFF TGTGCCAGCAGTTTACAGGCCAACACTGAAGCTTTCTTT
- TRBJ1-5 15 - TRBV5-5 CASSRNTGLDQPQHF TGTGCCAGCAGCCGTAACACAGGGTTGGATCAGCCCCAGCATTTT
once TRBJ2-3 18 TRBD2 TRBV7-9 CASSLDDYQREFTDTQYF TGTGCCAGCAGCCTAGACGACTATCAGCGGGAGTTCACAGATACGCAGTATTTT
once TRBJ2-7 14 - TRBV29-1 CSVDAGSSSYEQYF TGCAGCGTTGATGCAGGGTCTTCCTCCTACGAGCAGTACTTC
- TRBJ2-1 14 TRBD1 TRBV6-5 CASVGGQGINEQFF TGTGCCAGCGTAGGCGGACAGGGGATTAATGAGCAGTTCTTC
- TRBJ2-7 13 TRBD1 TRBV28 CASRPGQIYEQYF TGTGCCAGCAGGCCGGGACAGATCTACGAGCAGTACTTC
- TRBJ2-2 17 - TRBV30 CAWTGLGGEAYTGELFF TGTGCCTGGACAGGGTTAGGGGGGGAGGCCTACACCGGGGAGCTGTTTTTT
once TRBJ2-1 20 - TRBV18 CASSSSGGTGSFGTYNEQFF TGTGCCAGCTCATCGAGCGGGGGGACAGGTAGCTTCGGTACCTACAATGAGCAGTTCTTC
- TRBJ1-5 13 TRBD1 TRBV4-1 CASSQQGDQPQHF TGCGCCAGCAGCCAACAGGGGGATCAGCCCCAGCATTTT
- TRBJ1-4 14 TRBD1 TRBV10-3 CAIRSGQGNEKLFF TGTGCCATCAGAAGCGGACAGGGCAATGAAAAACTGTTTTTT
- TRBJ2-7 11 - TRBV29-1 CSVVGTYEQYF TGCAGCGTTGTCGGTACGTACGAGCAGTACTTC
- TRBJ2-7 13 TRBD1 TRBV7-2 CASRRDSLYEQYF TGTGCCAGCAGACGGGACAGCCTCTACGAGCAGTACTTC
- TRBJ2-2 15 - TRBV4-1 CASSHPLQGFGELFF TGCGCCAGCAGCCATCCATTGCAGGGGTTCGGGGAGCTGTTTTTT
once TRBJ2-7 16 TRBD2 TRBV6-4 CASRTPGLADLLEQYF TGTGCCAGCAGAACCCCGGGACTAGCGGATCTTCTCGAGCAGTACTTC
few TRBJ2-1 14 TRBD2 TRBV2 CASSGTSGRGEQFF TGTGCCAGCAGTGGGACTAGCGGGAGAGGTGAGCAGTTCTTC
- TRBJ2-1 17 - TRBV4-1 CASSQDPPRSSYNEQFF TGCGCCAGCAGCCAAGACCCTCCTCGGAGCTCCTACAATGAGCAGTTCTTC
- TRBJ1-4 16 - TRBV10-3 CAISESNAGTNEKLFF TGTGCCATCAGTGAGTCGAATGCAGGGACTAATGAAAAACTGTTTTTT
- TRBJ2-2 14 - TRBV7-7 CASSPPGNHGELFF TGTGCTAGCAGCCCCCCAGGGAATCACGGGGAGCTGTTTTTT
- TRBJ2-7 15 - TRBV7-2 CASSLKSRVGHEQYF TGTGCCAGCAGCTTAAAGTCCAGGGTAGGACACGAGCAGTACTTC
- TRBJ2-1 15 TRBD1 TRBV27 CASSIGQGRDNEQFF TGTGCCAGCAGTATAGGACAGGGTAGGGACAATGAGCAGTTCTTC
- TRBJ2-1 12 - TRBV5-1 CASSAQGNEQFF TGCGCCAGCAGCGCACAGGGCAATGAGCAGTTCTTC
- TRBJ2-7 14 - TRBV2 CASRTRLEGYEQYF TGTGCCAGCAGGACCCGACTGGAGGGCTACGAGCAGTACTTC
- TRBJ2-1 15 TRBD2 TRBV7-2 CASSSLSGSFYEQFF TGTGCCAGCAGCTCACTTAGCGGGAGTTTCTATGAGCAGTTCTTC
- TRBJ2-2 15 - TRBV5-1 CASSLRQDNTGELFF TGCGCCAGCAGCTTAAGACAGGATAACACCGGGGAGCTGTTTTTT
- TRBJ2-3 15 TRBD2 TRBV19 CASRLGREGADTQYF TGTGCCAGCCGCCTAGGGCGGGAGGGGGCAGATACGCAGTATTTT
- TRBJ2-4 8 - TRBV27 CASQGSPF TGTGCCAGCCAGGGGTCCCCCTTC
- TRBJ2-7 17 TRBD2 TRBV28 CASRRTSSGTPTYEQYF TGTGCCAGCAGGCGCACCTCTAGCGGGACCCCGACCTACGAGCAGTACTTC
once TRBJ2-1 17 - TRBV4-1 CASSQEGHALKYNEQFF TGCGCCAGCAGCCAAGAAGGACACGCCCTAAAATACAATGAGCAGTTCTTC
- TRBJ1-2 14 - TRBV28 CASSLWDKGYGYTF TGTGCCAGCAGTCTCTGGGACAAGGGGTATGGCTACACCTTC